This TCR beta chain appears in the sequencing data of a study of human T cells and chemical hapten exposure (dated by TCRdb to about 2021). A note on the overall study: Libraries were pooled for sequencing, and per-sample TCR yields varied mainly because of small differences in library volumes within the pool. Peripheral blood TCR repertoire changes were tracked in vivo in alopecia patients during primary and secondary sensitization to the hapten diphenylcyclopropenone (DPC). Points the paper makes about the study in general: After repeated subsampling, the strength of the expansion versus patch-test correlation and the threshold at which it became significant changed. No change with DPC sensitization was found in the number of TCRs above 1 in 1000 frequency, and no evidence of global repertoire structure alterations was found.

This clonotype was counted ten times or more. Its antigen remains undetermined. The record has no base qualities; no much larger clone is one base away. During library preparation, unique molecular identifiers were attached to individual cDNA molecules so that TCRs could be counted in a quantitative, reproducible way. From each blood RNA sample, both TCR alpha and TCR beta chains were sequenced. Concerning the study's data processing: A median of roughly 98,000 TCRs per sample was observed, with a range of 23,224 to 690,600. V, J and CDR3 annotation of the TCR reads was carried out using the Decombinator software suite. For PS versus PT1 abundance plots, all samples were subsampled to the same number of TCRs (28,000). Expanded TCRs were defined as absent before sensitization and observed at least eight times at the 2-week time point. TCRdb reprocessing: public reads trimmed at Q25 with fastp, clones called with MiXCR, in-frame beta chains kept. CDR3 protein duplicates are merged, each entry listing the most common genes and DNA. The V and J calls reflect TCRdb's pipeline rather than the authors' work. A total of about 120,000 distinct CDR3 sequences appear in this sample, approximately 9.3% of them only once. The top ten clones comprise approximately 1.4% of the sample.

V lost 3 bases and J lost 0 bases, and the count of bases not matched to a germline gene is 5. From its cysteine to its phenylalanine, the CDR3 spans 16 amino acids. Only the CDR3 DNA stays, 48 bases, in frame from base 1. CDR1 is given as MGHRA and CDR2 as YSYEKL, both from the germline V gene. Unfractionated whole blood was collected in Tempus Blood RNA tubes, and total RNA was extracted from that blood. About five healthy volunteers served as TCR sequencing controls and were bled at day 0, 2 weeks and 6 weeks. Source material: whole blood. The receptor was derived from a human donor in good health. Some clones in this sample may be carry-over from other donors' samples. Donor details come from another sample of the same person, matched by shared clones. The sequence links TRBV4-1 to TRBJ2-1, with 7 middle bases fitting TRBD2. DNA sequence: TGCGCCAGCAGCCAGGTAGCGGGCGCCTCCTACAATGAGCAGTTCTTC. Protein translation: CASSQVAGASYNEQFF.